This entry features one T cell receptor (beta chain) sequence. The target antigen is unknown. The data originate from a study of T cell responses to AZD1222 COVID-19 vaccine. Study outcomes and limitations: Reports indicate that nearly half of spike-specific TCRs are directed at unmutated variant regions. Two AZD1222 doses significantly raised spike-specific TCR breadth and depth over controls. The study found vaccine-associated CD4 TCRs spanning spike, dominant at 160-218 and 743-854.

Produced via immunoSEQ multiplex PCR; TCRdb's table is partial and in-frame only. The top ten clones hold roughly 5.9% of a sample with more than 75,000 clones, 90% of them seen once. Germline V gene data show CDR1 as SGDLS and CDR2 as YYNGEE. CDR3 length: 14 residues. V shed 2 bases and J shed 5 bases, with 14 bases lying between them. The input for sequencing was peripheral blood, taken 28 days after the second AZD1222 dose. This chain joins TRBV9 and TRBJ2-7; unclear D gene. This sequence originates from an adult who received the AZD1222 COVID-19 vaccine. The CDR3 loop reads CASSVRPSEDEQYF. The CDR3 DNA follows: TGTGCCAGCAGCGTTCGTCCGTCCGAGGACGAGCAGTACTTC.